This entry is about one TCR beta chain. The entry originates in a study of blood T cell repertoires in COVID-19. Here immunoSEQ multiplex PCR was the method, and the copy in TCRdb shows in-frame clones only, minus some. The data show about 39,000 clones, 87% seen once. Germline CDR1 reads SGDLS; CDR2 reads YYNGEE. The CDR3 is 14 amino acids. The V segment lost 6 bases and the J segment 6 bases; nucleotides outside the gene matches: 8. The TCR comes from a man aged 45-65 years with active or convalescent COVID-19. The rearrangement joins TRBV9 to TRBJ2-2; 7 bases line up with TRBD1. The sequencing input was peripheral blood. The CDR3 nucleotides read TGTGCCAGCACCAAGGGGGCAAATCCCGGGGAGCTGTTTTTT. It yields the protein CASTKGANPGELFF.